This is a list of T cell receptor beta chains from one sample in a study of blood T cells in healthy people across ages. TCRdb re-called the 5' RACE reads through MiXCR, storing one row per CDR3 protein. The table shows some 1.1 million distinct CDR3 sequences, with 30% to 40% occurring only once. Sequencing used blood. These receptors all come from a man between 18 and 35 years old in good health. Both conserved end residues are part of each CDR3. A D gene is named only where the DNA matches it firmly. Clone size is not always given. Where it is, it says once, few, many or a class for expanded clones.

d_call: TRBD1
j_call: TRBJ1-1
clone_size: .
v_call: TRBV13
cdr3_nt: TGTGCCAGCAGCTTAGGCGCAGGGGGACAGGCCGTGGGTGAAGCTTTCTTT
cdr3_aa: CASSLGAGGQAVGEAFF

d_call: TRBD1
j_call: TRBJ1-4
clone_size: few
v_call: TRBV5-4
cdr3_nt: TGTGCCAGCAGCTTGGGGGGACAGGGGATATTCGATGAAAAACTGTTTTTT
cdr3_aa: CASSLGGQGIFDEKLFF

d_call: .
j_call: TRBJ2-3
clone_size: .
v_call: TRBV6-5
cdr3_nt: TGTGCCAGCAGTCCCCAGACAAATCCGGGCACAGATACGCAGTATTTT
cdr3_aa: CASSPQTNPGTDTQYF

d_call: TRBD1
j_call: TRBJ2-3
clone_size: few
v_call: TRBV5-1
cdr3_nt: TGCGCCAGCAGCAAAGGGACAGGCACAGATACGCAGTATTTT
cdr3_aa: CASSKGTGTDTQYF

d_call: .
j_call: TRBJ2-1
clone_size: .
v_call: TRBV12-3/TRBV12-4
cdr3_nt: TGTGCCACAAACCCCGCGCAGGTGGTTTACAATGAGCAGTTCTTC
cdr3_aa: CATNPAQVVYNEQFF

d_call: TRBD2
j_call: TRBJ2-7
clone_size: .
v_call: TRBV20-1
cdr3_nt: TGCAGTGCTAAGCGCGGGGGGGCCTCCTACGAGCAGTACTTC
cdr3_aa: CSAKRGGASYEQYF

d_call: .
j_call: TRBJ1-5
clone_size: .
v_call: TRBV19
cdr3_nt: TGTGCCAGTAGTATTGGGTTGGACCCCCAGCATTTT
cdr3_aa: CASSIGLDPQHF

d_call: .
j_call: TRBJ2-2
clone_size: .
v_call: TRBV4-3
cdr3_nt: TGCGCCAGCAGCCGGCACGGGGAAGGGACGAACACCGGGGAGCTGTTTTTT
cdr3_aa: CASSRHGEGTNTGELFF

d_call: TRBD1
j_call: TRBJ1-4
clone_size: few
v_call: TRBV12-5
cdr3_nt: TGTGCTAGTGGTACCAGGGGGAAACTGTTTTTT
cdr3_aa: CASGTRGKLFF

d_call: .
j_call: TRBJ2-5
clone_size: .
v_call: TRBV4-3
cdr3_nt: TGCGCCAGCAGCCAGCGGGTTTCCCGAGAGACCCAGTACTTC
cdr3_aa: CASSQRVSRETQYF

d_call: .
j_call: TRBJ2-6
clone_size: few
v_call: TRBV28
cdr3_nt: TGTGCCAGCAGTCGGATCAGGGTTTCGGGGGCCAACGTCCTGACTTTC
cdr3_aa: CASSRIRVSGANVLTF

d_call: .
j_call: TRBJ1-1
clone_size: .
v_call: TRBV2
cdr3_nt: TGTGCCAGCAGGACCCAGCCGGGGGACTTGAACACTGAAGCTTTCTTT
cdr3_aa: CASRTQPGDLNTEAFF

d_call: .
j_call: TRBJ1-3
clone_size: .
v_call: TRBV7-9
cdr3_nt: TGTGCCAGCAGCTTAATGGCAAGCTCTGGAAACACCATATATTTT
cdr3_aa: CASSLMASSGNTIYF

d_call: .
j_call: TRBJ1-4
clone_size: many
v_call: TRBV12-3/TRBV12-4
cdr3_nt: TGTGCCAGCGGCAGGGCTCCGGAAAAACTGTTTTTT
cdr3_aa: CASGRAPEKLFF

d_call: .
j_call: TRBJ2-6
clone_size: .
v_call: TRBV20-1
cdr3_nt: TGCAGCCAGATTCAGGCTGGGGCCAACGTCCTGACTTTC
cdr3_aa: CSQIQAGANVLTF

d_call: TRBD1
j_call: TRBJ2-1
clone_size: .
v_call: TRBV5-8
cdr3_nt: TGTGCCAGCAGTCGACAGGGGCTTACCTACAATGAGCAGTTCTTC
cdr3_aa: CASSRQGLTYNEQFF

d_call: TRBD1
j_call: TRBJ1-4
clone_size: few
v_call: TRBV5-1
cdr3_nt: TGCGCCAGCAGCCCGACAGGGATCGGAGAAAAACTGTTTTTT
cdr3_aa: CASSPTGIGEKLFF

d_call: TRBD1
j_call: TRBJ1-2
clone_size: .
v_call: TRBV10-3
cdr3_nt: TGTGCCGTCAGTGAGTCGAGGGACAGTTGGTATGGCTACACCTTC
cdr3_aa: CAVSESRDSWYGYTF

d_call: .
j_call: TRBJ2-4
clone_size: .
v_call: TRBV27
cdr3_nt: TGTGCCAGCAGTTTCCCCTACGGACAGAGATTTTTAGCCAAAAACATTCAGTACTTC
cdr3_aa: CASSFPYGQRFLAKNIQYF

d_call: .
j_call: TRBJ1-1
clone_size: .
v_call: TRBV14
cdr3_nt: TGTGCCAGCAGCCAAGTAGGAGGCACCAAGAACACTGAAGCTTTCTTT
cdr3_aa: CASSQVGGTKNTEAFF

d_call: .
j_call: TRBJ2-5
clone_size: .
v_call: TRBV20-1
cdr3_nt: TGCAGTGCTAGGAGCGAACAAGAGACCCAGTACTTC
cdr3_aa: CSARSEQETQYF

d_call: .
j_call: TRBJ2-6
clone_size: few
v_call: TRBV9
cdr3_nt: TGTGCCAGCAGCCCTTTTGGCGATGCCTCTGGGGCCAACGTCCTGACTTTC
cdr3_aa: CASSPFGDASGANVLTF

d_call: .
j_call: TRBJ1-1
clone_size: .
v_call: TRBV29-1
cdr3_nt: TGCAGCGCCGTTGAGCCCGGAGATGAAGCTTTCTTT
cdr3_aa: CSAVEPGDEAFF

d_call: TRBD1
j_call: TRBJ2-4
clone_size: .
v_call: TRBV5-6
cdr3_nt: TGTGCCAGCAGCCCCGGGACAGGGGGAATGGCCAAAAACATTCAGTACTTC
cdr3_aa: CASSPGTGGMAKNIQYF

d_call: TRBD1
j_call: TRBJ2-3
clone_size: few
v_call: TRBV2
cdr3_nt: TGTGCCAGCAGCGGTACAGGGGTCTCCCGCCCAGATACGCAGTATTTT
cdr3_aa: CASSGTGVSRPDTQYF

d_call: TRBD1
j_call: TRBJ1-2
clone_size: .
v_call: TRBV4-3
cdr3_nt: TGCGCCAGCAGCCAAGATGACAGGGGGAACTATGGCTACACCTTC
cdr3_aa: CASSQDDRGNYGYTF

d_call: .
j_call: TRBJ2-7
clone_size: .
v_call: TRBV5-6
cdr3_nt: TGTGCCAACAGCTTACAGGGCGAGCAGTACTTC
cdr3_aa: CANSLQGEQYF